The clone carrying this T cell receptor beta chain turned up a few times. Antigen specificity is unknown. This record belongs to a study of T-cell reconstitution after alpha-beta-depleted transplantation in children. Study findings and constraints: Several hundred rapidly expanded clones from non-depleted graft cells reportedly supplied alpha-beta T cells about two months post-transplant. When one year had passed after transplant, most T-cell counts and diversity came from newly produced T cells. Day-60 TCRbeta diversity that was high in some patients was derived from surviving recipient T cells and thymic progenitors.

The V gene lost 5 bases and the J gene lost 5 bases, with 21 bases spanning the gap. CDR1 is SGHTA and CDR2 is FQGNSA in the germline V gene. The CDR3 is 16 amino acids. The library targeted TCRbeta and was prepared with unique molecular identifiers. One entry per CDR3 protein results from TCRdb running MiXCR on the PCR reads. The sample records approximately 500,000 distinct CDR3 sequences, 25% to 30% being singletons. The chain links TRBV7-2 to TRBJ2-5; tentative D call: TRBD2 (5 bases). The material sequenced was PBMCs, taken before TCRalphabeta/CD19-depleted stem cell transplant. The sequence was obtained from a boy younger than two with Wiskott-Aldrich syndrome, due to receive a stem cell transplant. The CDR3 spells CASSLDASSRWETQYF. Written as DNA, the CDR3 is TGTGCCAGCAGCCTAGACGCTAGCAGTCGGTGGGAGACCCAGTACTTC.